The clone carrying this T cell receptor beta chain was observed many times. Its antigen is not identified. At one of its ends the junction is not consistent with the germline gene, which may arise from a read error. The sample belongs to a study of regulatory T cells in long-lasting Graves disease. Study-wide results and limits: Persistent cases favored TRBV28, TRBJ1-2 and TRBJ2-5.

Time point denoted: persistent/refractory GD, antithyroid drugs over 5 years with positive TRAb. Extracted RNA from PBMCs served as the source of the TCR library. Peripheral blood, about 9 milliliters of it, was drawn into EDTA tubes. This CDR3 contains 15 residues. Combining iRepertoire HTBI primers with Arm-PCR of CDR3 regions, the authors built TCR beta libraries. TCRdb reanalysed the multiplex PCR reads using MiXCR and keeps one entry per CDR3 protein. The sample has 450,000 or so distinct CDR3 sequences; approximately 23% are singletons. The sequence derives from a female donor with Graves disease. The chain couples TRBV12-3 or TRBV12-4 to TRBJ2-7; weak D call: TRBD2 (7 bases). The sample here was peripheral blood mononuclear cells (PBMCs), taken when the disease was refractory, from a patient treated with antithyroid drugs. Written as DNA, the CDR3 is TGTGCCAGCAGGAGGGGAGGGGACAACATCTACGAGCAGTGCTTC. This codes for CASRRGGDNIYEQCF.